The source of this TCR beta chain is a study of T cell repertoires in cytomegalovirus infection. General study findings and limits: Clonotype analysis showed dominance of the ex vivo response by HLA-C-restricted CMV-specific TCR beta clonotypes.

TCRdb reprocessed the reads with MiXCR, giving one entry per CDR3 protein. The sample yields tens of thousands of distinct CDR3 sequences, around 18% seen once. Germline CDR1 and CDR2: SGHAT and FQNNGV. CDR3 length: 14 residues. Trimming left V 6 bases short and J 8 bases short, with 14 bases between. As regards this clonotype: Its specificity is not known.

Sequenced material: CD8+ T cells from cultured PBMCs, taken from culture after CMV antigen stimulation. The TCR comes from a human donor in good health (CMV status not recorded). Some clones in this sample may be carry-over from other donors' samples. The chain combines TRBV11-2 with TRBJ1-6; TRBD1 is a possible D gene (5 bases). The CDR3 sequence is CASRPRGGYSPLHF. In DNA form, the CDR3 reads TGTGCCAGCAGACCTCGGGGGGGATATTCACCCCTCCACTTT.